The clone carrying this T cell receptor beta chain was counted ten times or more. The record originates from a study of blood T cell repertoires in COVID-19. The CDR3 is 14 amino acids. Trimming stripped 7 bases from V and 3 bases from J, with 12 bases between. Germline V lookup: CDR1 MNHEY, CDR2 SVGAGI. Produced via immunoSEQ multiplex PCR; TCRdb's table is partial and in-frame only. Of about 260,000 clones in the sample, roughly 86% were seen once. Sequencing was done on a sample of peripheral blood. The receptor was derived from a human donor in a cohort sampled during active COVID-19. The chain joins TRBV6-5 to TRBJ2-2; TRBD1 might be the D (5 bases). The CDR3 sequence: CASIAGADTGELFF. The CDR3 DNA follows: TGTGCCAGCATCGCTGGGGCTGACACCGGGGAGCTGTTTTTT.